These 25 T cell receptor beta chains share one sample of origin, sequenced in a study of identifying expanded T cells in peripheral blood. Here immunoSEQ multiplex PCR was the method, and the copy in TCRdb shows in-frame clones only, minus some. The table includes about 91,000 clones, 88% detected once. The material sequenced was blood. These TCRs come from a person aged 18 to 70 in good health.

The chain joins TRBV9 to TRBJ2-5, with D possibly being TRBD2 (6 bases). The V gene's germline CDR1 is SGDLS and CDR2 YYNGEE. The CDR3 is 15 amino acids. Trimming took 0 bases from V and 5 from J, leaving 14 bases between them. The DNA for the CDR3 is TGTGCCAGCAGCGTAGATCCGAGCGGAGGGGAGACCCAGTACTTC. Residues: CASSVDPSGGETQYF. The variable domain in full, completed from reference TRBV9 and TRBJ2-5, reads DSGVTQTPKHLITATGQRVTLRCSPRSGDLSVYWYQQSLDQGLQFLIQYYNGEERAKGNILERFSAQQFPDLHSELNLSSLELGDSALYFCASSVDPSGGETQYFGPGTRLLVL.

The genes are TRBV6-1 and TRBJ2-3; 8 bases are shared with TRBD1. This CDR3 contains 19 residues. Germline V gene sequence: CDR1 MNHNS, CDR2 SASEGT. The junction had 18 bases not matched to a gene; V was cut back by 2 bases and J by 5 bases. The CDR3 loop is CASSEPIPGGRGDGDTQYF. CDR3 nucleotides: TGTGCCAGCAGTGAACCCATACCAGGGGGCAGGGGCGACGGAGATACGCAGTATTTT.

The chain employs TRBV9 and TRBJ2-7; 7 positions match TRBD2. CDR1 and CDR2 from the germline V gene are SGDLS and YYNGEE. The trim removed 3 bases at V and 4 bases at J, leaving 4 bases unmatched. CDR3 length equals 13 residues. The CDR3: CASSANSGYEQYF. The DNA of the CDR3 is TGTGCCAGCAGCGCGAATAGCGGGTACGAGCAGTACTTC.

The chain combines TRBV6-1 with TRBJ2-7, with D perhaps matching TRBD2 (7 bases). V lost 2 bases to trimming and J lost 2 bases, with 13 bases between them. CDR3 length: 15 amino acids. The germline V gene encodes CDR1 MNHNS and CDR2 SASEGT. CDR3 in DNA: TGTGCCAGCAGTGAAATAGGGGGGGCTGCCTACGAGCAGTACTTC. This encodes CASSEIGGAAYEQYF.

This chain uses TRBV6-5 with TRBJ2-7; D tentatively fits TRBD1 or TRBD2 (6 bases each). Germline V gives CDR1 MNHEY, CDR2 SVGAGI. This CDR3 region has 12 residues. The ends were cut back, 6 bases at V and 8 bases at J, with 14 bases in the middle. The DNA for the CDR3 is TGTGCCAGCAGCACCTCCGGGGGCAAGCAGTACTTC. As protein: CASSTSGGKQYF.

The genes are TRBV27 and TRBJ1-1; D uncertain. The CDR3 is 13 amino acids. V was cut by 3 bases and J by 1 base, with 6 bases left in between. The germline V gene encodes CDR1 MNHEY and CDR2 SMNVEV (reference sequence). The CDR3 coding sequence is TGTGCCAGCAGTTTTAATCCGAACACTGAAGCTTTCTTT. It translates to CASSFNPNTEAFF.

The chain has TRBV10-3 and TRBJ2-5; 8 bases line up with TRBD2. In germline, CDR1 is ENHRY, CDR2 SYGVKD. V was clipped by 0 bases and J by 2 bases; unmatched bases: 11. This CDR3 has 18 amino acids. The chain's CDR3 is CAISESKLVSGEQETQYF. Written as DNA, the CDR3 is TGTGCCATCAGTGAGTCGAAGTTGGTTAGCGGGGAACAAGAGACCCAGTACTTC.

In the case of this clone: A far bigger clonotype differs at one base, so this is likely a read error. The chain uses TRBV6-1 and TRBJ2-3; 13 nucleotides line up with TRBD2. This CDR3 is built from 15 residues. Germline V gene data show CDR1 as MNHNS and CDR2 as SASEGT. The V and J ends lost 4 bases and 4 bases, in that order; junction bases with no gene match: 2. The chain's CDR3 is CASSGTSGSPDTQYF. DNA of the CDR3: TGTGCCAGCAGTGGGACTAGCGGGAGCCCAGATACGCAGTATTTT.

A word on this clone: Other DNA sequences within the sample encode an identical CDR3. The rearrangement uses TRBV29-1 and TRBJ1-2; tentatively, D is TRBD1 (6 bases). Trimming pared 4 bases from V and 0 bases from J, leaving 6 bases between. Germline values: CDR1 SQVTM, CDR2 ANQGSEA. This CDR3 contains 12 residues. DNA of the CDR3: TGCAGCGTTGGGACAGCTAACTATGGCTACACCTTC. Protein product: CSVGTANYGYTF.

This chain links TRBV5-1 with TRBJ2-7; possible D gene TRBD1, 6 bases. The CDR3 is 13 amino acids. Trimming removed 3 bases at V and 2 bases at J, with 9 bases between. The germline V gene has CDR1 SGHRS and CDR2 YFSETQ. CDR3 region: CASSSGQTYEQYF. CDR3 nucleotide sequence: TGCGCCAGCAGCTCCGGACAGACCTACGAGCAGTACTTC.

V usage is TRBV19 and J usage is TRBJ1-5; no clear D gene. Germline assignment: CDR1 LNHDA and CDR2 SQIVND (reference sequence). With 5 bases removed from V and 3 bases from J, the gap between germline ends came to 8 bases. CDR3 size: 13 residues. The CDR3 DNA reads as TGTGCCAGTAGTCCTCGGTTCAATCAGCCCCAGCATTTT. Translated: CASSPRFNQPQHF.

In this sample, this clone turned up once. J is TRBJ1-1 and V is TRBV9; 8 bases are a match to TRBD1. This CDR3 spans 16 amino acids. The germline V gene has CDR1 SGDLS and CDR2 YYNGEE. With 0 bases clipped from V and 7 bases from J, the junction kept 11 bases outside the gene matches. The DNA for the CDR3 is TGTGCCAGCAGCGTAGCACCAAGACAGGGGAAGGGTGAAGCTTTCTTT. It is translated as CASSVAPRQGKGEAFF. Full variable domain (rest looked up from reference TRBV9 and TRBJ1-1): DSGVTQTPKHLITATGQRVTLRCSPRSGDLSVYWYQQSLDQGLQFLIQYYNGEERAKGNILERFSAQQFPDLHSELNLSSLELGDSALYFCASSVAPRQGKGEAFFGQGTRLTVV.

This chain links TRBV5-6 with TRBJ1-5; TRBD1 aligns across 7 bases. The ends lost 3 bases at V and 2 bases at J; junction bases unmatched: 2. Germline CDR1 and CDR2: SGHDT and YYEEEE. The CDR3 is 14 amino acids. Here the CDR3 DNA reads TGTGCCAGCAGCTCTACAGGGGGCAATCAGCCCCAGCATTTT. Translation gives CASSSTGGNQPQHF.

Only one count was recorded for this clone. V gene TRBV28 combines with J gene TRBJ2-5, with D unresolved. Germline assignment: CDR1 MDHEN and CDR2 SYDVKM. Deletions cut 6 bases from V and 3 bases from J, with 8 bases between. This CDR3 has 12 amino acids. CDR3 DNA: TGTGCCAGCAGCACTCCCGAAGAGACCCAGTACTTC. This sequence encodes CASSTPEETQYF. Looking up the rest from reference TRBV28 and TRBJ2-5 gives the full variable domain: DVKVTQSSRYLVKRTGEKVFLECVQDMDHENMFWYRQDPGLGLRLIYFSYDVKMKEKGDIPEGYSVSREKKERFSLILESASTNQTSMYLCASSTPEETQYFGPGTRLLVL.

The CDR3 coding sequence is TGTGCCTGGATTGCAGGGGTGCTTGACACTGAAGCTTTCTTT. This sequence encodes CAWIAGVLDTEAFF. V usage is TRBV30 and J usage is TRBJ1-1, with D possibly matching TRBD1 (6 bases). V was cut by 4 bases and J by 3 bases, with 15 bases left in between. The CDR3 is 14 amino acids. Germline lookup yields CDR1 GTSNPN and CDR2 SVGIG (reference sequence). Supplemented by reference TRBV30 and TRBJ1-1, the full variable domain reads SQTIHQWPATLVQPVGSPLSLECTVEGTSNPNLYWYRQAAGRGLQLLFYSVGIGQISSEVPQNLSASRPQDRQFILSSKKLLLSDSGFYLCAWIAGVLDTEAFFGQGTRLTVV.

The CDR3 region has the DNA TGTGCCAGCAGCCCCGGGACTCTCACAGATACGCAGTATTTT. This translates into CASSPGTLTDTQYF. The chain employs TRBV7-3 and TRBJ2-3, with D perhaps matching TRBD2 (6 bases). The germline V and J ends were trimmed by 5 bases and 2 bases, with 11 bases remaining between them. The CDR3 spans 14 residues. Germline CDR1 reads SGHTA; CDR2 reads FQGTGA.

This chain uses TRBV5-1 with TRBJ2-5; TRBD2 matches at 10 bases. Trimming removed 8 bases from V and 2 bases from J; junction bases left unmatched: 6. The CDR3 is 14 amino acids. Germline CDR1 SGHRS, CDR2 YFSETQ. CDR3 loop: CASQAGGLQETQYF. CDR3 bases: TGCGCCAGTCAAGCGGGAGGGCTTCAAGAGACCCAGTACTTC.

This chain joins TRBV6-5 and TRBJ1-5, with a tentative D call TRBD1 (6 bases). Trimming removed 5 bases from V and 5 bases from J, with 10 bases in between. This CDR3 contains 13 residues. Germline V gene data show CDR1 as MNHEY and CDR2 as SVGAGI. The CDR3 sequence: CASSAYRDQPQHF. DNA of the CDR3: TGTGCCAGCAGTGCATACAGGGATCAGCCCCAGCATTTT.

The chain uses TRBV30 and TRBJ2-7; no clear D. V was shortened by 3 bases and J by 0 bases, with 6 bases between the two germline ends. CDR3 length: 12 residues. In germline, CDR1 is GTSNPN, CDR2 SVGIG (reference sequence). CDR3 protein: CAWRDLSYEQYF. In DNA, the CDR3 is TGTGCCTGGAGGGACCTCTCCTACGAGCAGTACTTC.

This chain joins TRBV5-3 and TRBJ1-5; possible D gene TRBD1, 5 bases. TRBV5-3 is an open reading frame, and its role is uncertain. This CDR3 spans 15 amino acids. V lost 5 bases and J lost 2, with 14 bases in between. The CDR3 coding sequence is TGTGCCAGAAGTCTCAGGGCAGGTCGCAATCAGCCCCAGCATTTT. Residues: CARSLRAGRNQPQHF.

J is TRBJ2-1 and V is TRBV5-1, with 7 nucleotides matching TRBD2. This CDR3 region has 15 residues. Germline assignment: CDR1 SGHRS and CDR2 YFSETQ. Unmatched junction bases numbered 4, after V lost 1 base and J lost 3 bases. The CDR3 DNA sequence: TGCGCCAGCAGCTTGCTGAGCGGGGACTACAATGAGCAGTTCTTC. The encoded protein is CASSLLSGDYNEQFF. The whole variable domain, remainder taken from reference TRBV5-1 and TRBJ2-1, is KAGVTQTPRYLIKTRGQQVTLSCSPISGHRSVSWYQQTPGQGLQFLFEYFSETQRNKGNFPGRFSGRQFSNSRSEMNVSTLELGDSALYLCASSLLSGDYNEQFFGPGTRLTVL.

V is TRBV28 and J is TRBJ1-5; the D gene is possibly TRBD1 (5 bases). Trimming left V 4 bases short and J 3 bases short, with 13 bases between. This CDR3 is built from 15 residues. Germline V gene sequence: CDR1 MDHEN, CDR2 SYDVKM. As DNA, the CDR3 is TGTGCCAGCAGTTCATACGGGGGTTCCAATCAGCCCCAGCATTTT. Its protein is CASSSYGGSNQPQHF.

CDR3 DNA: TGTGCCAGCACCGCCCCCCCACCTGCCTACGAGCAGTACTTC. As protein: CASTAPPPAYEQYF. The V and J genes are TRBV5-4 and TRBJ2-7; D ambiguous. Per the germline V gene, CDR1 is SGHNT and CDR2 is YYREEE (reference sequence). There are 14 residues in the CDR3. V lost 6 bases, J lost 2 bases, and 15 bases lay in between.

The genes are TRBV5-1 and TRBJ2-5, with D uncertain. This CDR3 has 14 residues. Trimming stripped 4 bases from V and 3 bases from J, with 13 bases between. From germline, CDR1 is SGHRS and CDR2 YFSETQ. CDR3 amino acids: CASSRLQQKETQYF. The DNA of the CDR3 is TGCGCCAGCAGCAGGCTACAGCAAAAAGAGACCCAGTACTTC.

The chain carries TRBV5-1 and TRBJ1-1; D is uncertain. Germline V gene data show CDR1 as SGHRS and CDR2 as YFSETQ. The CDR3 spans 14 residues. Trimming took 3 bases from V and 4 from J, leaving 13 bases between them. CDR3 nucleotide sequence: TGCGCCAGCAGCTCACGGTTAGAAAGCACTGAAGCTTTCTTT. Translation: CASSSRLESTEAFF.